The sample holds one count of the clone carrying this TCR beta chain. Blood draws occurred at baseline, cycle 4 day 1, and cycle 7 day 1. The sample is drawn from a study of OX40 agonist ivuxolimab in advanced cancers. Study summary: Allowance was made for prior anti-PD-1, anti-PD-L1 or anti-CTLA-4 therapy, and 40% to 45% had some.

Germline CDR1 is SNHLY and CDR2 is FYNNEI. V shed 6 bases and J shed 0 bases, with 9 bases lying between them. This CDR3 has 14 amino acids. Sequencing was performed with immunoSEQ multiplex PCR; in TCRdb, only in-frame clones are kept and a portion is missing. Counted here are 70,000 to 85,000 clones, about 82% occurring once; the ten biggest clones make up approximately 6%. This clonotype originated in an adult with an advanced solid tumor such as melanoma, head and neck, liver or kidney cancer. The specimen comprised CD4+ or CD8+ T cells sorted from blood, sampled in a trial of the OX40 agonist ivuxolimab. The chain uses TRBV2 and TRBJ1-3; D is unresolved. As DNA, the CDR3 is TGTGCCAGCAGCTTCCAAAGCTCTGGAAACACCATATATTTT. This codes for CASSFQSSGNTIYF.